Detailed here is one T cell receptor (beta chain). Its antigen is undetermined. The record originates from a study of beta chain features in type 1 diabetes. Since all of the isolated RNA was reverse transcribed, expressed TCRB transcripts were what got sequenced. Using immunoSEQ multiplex PCR, the repertoire was profiled, and TCRdb retains in-frame clones only, with some absent. The sample yields about 190,000 clones, around 8% seen once. Study results and limitations: Naive, central memory and regulatory TCRB repertoires appeared more similar among patients than healthy donors. Moderately but significantly shorter TCRB CDR3s were found in Type 1 diabetes patients in all four CD4+ subsets.

The sample taken for sequencing was central memory CD4+ T cells from blood. This clonotype originated in a woman between 40 and 55 years old with type 1 diabetes.

CDR3 protein: CASSYSGGTQYF. For the CDR3, the DNA is TGTGCCAGCAGTTACTCGGGGGGTACGCAGTATTTT. The V call is TRBV6-6, the J call TRBJ2-3, with D possibly matching TRBD2 (6 bases). Trimming removed 0 bases from V and 8 bases from J, with 6 bases in between. CDR1 is MNHNY, CDR2 SVGAGI, per germline (reference sequence). The CDR3 runs 12 residues.